This T cell receptor (beta chain) stems from a study of OX40 agonist ivuxolimab in advanced cancers. Concerning the study at large: The costimulatory receptor OX40 (CD134) was targeted by ivuxolimab, a fully human IgG2 agonistic monoclonal antibody. Of the roughly 51 patients in dose escalation, around 19 had hepatocellular carcinoma, some 15 had melanoma, 9 had renal cell carcinoma and 9 had head and neck cancer. Patients were allowed to have had prior anti-PD-1, anti-PD-L1 or anti-CTLA-4 therapy, and approximately 41% of the dose-escalation patients had previously received checkpoint inhibitors. Intravenous ivuxolimab was administered to patients every 2 weeks at six dose levels: 0.01, 0.1, 0.3, 1.5, 3 and 10 mg/kg. In the dose-escalation cohort, more than 75% of patients were male, and the mean age was about 55 years, with a range of about 23 to 85. The paper reports the monotherapy dose-escalation portion (N of about 50 patients) of the phase I ivuxolimab trial. Partial responses were achieved by three dose-escalation patients, of whom one had hepatocellular carcinoma and two had cutaneous melanoma. The point of sequencing TCRbeta in the periphery was to test whether ivuxolimab changed TCR sequence diversity and drove clonal T-cell expansion. The study at large found these results: Partial responders in the 0.1-3.0 mg/kg groups had among the lowest normalized peripheral clonal expansion, especially among CD8+ T cells. The antigen specificity of the peripheral T cells that underwent clonal expansion was not determined. Low levels of normalized T-cell clonal expansion were also seen in some patients who did not respond. At doses from 0.1 to 3.0 mg/kg, clonal expansion was seen in both CD4+ and CD8+ blood T cells between baseline and week 6. After ivuxolimab, CD8+ T cells had more expanded clones than CD4+ T cells on average.

The CDR3 goes from the cysteine to the phenylalanine over 14 residues. Kept here is only the CDR3 DNA, which spans 42 bases and is read in frame from base 1. V is shortened by 6 bases, J by 2 bases, and the region joining them spans 14 bases. The germline V gene encodes CDR1 MNHEY and CDR2 SMNVEV (reference sequence). Patients with a history of autoimmune disease or receiving systemic immunosuppression were excluded from the trial. Peripheral blood for TCR sequencing was collected from all dose cohorts at baseline, on cycle 4 day 1, and on cycle 7 day 1. The samples were drawn from a first-in-human, open-label, multicenter phase I dose-escalation trial of ivuxolimab. The trial enrolled adults with locally advanced or metastatic head and neck squamous cell, hepatocellular, melanoma or renal cell carcinoma. CD4+ and CD8+ T cells were sorted separately from peripheral blood before TCR sequencing. Points on this clone: No antigen is known for it. No base quality information exists; no much larger clone differs at one position.

To sequence the TCRbeta CDR3 region, genomic DNA was isolated from the sorted cells. The immunoSEQ Assay was used to sequence the TCRbeta CDR3 regions. TCRdb carries this immuneACCESS record with in-frame sequences only. Its versions omit some clonotypes, under half of them owing to an unresolved V gene in the studies checked, with the rest unexplained. The table for this sample lists around 97,000 clones; 84% of them were counted only once. Roughly 5.5% of the sample is held by the ten biggest clonotypes. This sequence uses TRBV27 and TRBJ2-7; the D gene lacks a confident call. This sequence was found in an adult with an advanced solid tumor such as melanoma, head and neck, liver or kidney cancer. The source was CD4+ or CD8+ T cells sorted from blood, collected in a trial of the OX40 agonist ivuxolimab. Here the CDR3 is given as CASSSPVRPYEQYF. The nucleotides are TGTGCCAGCAGCTCCCCAGTAAGGCCCTACGAGCAGTACTTC.